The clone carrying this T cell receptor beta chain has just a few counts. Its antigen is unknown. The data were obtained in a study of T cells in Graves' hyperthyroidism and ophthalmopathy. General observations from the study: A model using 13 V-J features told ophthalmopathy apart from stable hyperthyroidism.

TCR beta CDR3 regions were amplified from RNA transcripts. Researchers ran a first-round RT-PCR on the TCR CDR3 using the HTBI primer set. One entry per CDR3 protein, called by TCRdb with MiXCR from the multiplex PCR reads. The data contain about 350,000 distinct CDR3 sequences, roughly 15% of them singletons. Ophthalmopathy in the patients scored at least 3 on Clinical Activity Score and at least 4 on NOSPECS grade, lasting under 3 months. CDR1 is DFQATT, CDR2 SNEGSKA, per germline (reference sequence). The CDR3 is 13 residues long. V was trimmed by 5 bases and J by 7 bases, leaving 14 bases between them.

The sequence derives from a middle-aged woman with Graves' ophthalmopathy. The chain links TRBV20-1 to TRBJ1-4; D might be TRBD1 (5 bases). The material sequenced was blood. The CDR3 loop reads CSAREGPREKLFF. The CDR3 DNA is TGCAGTGCTCGGGAGGGGCCTCGTGAAAAACTGTTTTTT.